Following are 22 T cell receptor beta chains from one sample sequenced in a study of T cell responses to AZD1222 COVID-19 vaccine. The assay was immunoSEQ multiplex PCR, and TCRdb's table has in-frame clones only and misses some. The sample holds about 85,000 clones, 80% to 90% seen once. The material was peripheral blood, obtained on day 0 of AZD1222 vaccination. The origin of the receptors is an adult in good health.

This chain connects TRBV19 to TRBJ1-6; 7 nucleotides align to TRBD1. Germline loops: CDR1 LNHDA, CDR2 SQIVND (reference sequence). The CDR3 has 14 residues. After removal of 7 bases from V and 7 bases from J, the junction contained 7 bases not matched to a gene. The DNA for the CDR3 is TGTGCCAGTAAGGAACAGGGGCGGAATTCACCCCTCCACTTT. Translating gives CASKEQGRNSPLHF.

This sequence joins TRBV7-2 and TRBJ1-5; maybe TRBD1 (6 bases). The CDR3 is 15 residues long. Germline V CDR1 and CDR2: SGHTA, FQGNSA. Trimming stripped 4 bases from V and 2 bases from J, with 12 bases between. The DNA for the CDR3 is TGTGCCAGCAGCTGGGGGCAAATAGGCAATCAGCCCCAGCATTTT. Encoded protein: CASSWGQIGNQPQHF.

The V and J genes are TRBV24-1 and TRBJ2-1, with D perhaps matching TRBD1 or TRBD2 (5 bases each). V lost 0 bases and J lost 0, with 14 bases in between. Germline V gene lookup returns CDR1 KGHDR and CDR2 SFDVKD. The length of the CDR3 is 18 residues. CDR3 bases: TGTGCCACCAGTGATTTGGGGGACCCCTTAAACTCCTACAATGAGCAGTTCTTC. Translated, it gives CATSDLGDPLNSYNEQFF.

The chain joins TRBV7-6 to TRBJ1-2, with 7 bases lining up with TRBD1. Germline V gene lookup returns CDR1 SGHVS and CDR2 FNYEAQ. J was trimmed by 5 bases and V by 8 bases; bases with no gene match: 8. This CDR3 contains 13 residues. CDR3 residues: CASGGTATYGYTF. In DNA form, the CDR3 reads TGTGCCAGCGGAGGGACAGCGACATATGGCTACACCTTC.

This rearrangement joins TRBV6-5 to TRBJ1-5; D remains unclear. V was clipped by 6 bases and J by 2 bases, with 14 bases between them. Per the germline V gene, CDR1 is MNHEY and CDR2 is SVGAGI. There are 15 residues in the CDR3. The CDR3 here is CASSRSGEGNQPQHF. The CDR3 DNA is TGTGCCAGCAGCCGAAGCGGGGAGGGCAATCAGCCCCAGCATTTT.

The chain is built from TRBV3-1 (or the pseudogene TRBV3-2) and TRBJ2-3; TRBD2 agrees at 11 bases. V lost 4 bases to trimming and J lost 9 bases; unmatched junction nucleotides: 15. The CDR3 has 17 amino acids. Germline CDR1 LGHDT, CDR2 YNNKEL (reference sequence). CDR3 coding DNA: TGTGCCAGCAGCCCACAACGTTATAGCGGGAGGGCGAGAACGCAGTATTTT. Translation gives CASSPQRYSGRARTQYF.

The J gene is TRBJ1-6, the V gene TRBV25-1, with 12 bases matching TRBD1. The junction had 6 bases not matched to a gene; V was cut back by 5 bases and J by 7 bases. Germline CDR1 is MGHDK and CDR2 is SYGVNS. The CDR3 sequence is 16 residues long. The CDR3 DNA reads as TGTGCCAGCAGTCTCGGGACAGGGGGCGCGAATTCACCCCTCCACTTT. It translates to CASSLGTGGANSPLHF. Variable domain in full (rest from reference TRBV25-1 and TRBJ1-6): EADIYQTPRYLVIGTGKKITLECSQTMGHDKMYWYQQDPGMELHLIHYSYGVNSTEKGDLSSESTVSRIRTEHFPLTLESARPSHTSQYLCASSLGTGGANSPLHFGNGTRLTVT.

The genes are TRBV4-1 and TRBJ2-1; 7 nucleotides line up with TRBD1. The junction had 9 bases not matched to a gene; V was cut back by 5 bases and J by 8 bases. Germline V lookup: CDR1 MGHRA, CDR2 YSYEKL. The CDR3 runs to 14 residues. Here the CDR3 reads CASSSDRVGDEQFF. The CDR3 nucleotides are TGCGCCAGCAGCTCCGACAGGGTAGGCGATGAGCAGTTCTTC.

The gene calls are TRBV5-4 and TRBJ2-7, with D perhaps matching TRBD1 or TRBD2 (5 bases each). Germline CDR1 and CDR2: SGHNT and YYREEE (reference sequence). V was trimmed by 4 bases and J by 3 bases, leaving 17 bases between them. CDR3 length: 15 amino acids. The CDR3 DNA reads TGTGCCAGCAGCGATCCCGGACATGGGGGCTACGAGCAGTACTTC. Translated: CASSDPGHGGYEQYF.

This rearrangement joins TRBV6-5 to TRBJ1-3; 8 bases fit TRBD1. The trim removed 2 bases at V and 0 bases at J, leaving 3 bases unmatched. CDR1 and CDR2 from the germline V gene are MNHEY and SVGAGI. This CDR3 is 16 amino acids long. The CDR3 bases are TGTGCCAGCAGTTACGGGCAGGGGGCCTCTGGAAACACCATATATTTT. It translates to CASSYGQGASGNTIYF.

The CDR3 nucleotides read TGTGCCAGCAGTCGGCCAGGGACCGGGGAGCTGTTTTTT. Protein sequence: CASSRPGTGELFF. V usage is TRBV2 and J usage is TRBJ2-2, with TRBD1 as a possible D gene (5 bases). Germline V gives CDR1 SNHLY, CDR2 FYNNEI. Trimming removed 5 bases from V and 5 bases from J, with 9 bases in between. This CDR3 contains 13 residues.

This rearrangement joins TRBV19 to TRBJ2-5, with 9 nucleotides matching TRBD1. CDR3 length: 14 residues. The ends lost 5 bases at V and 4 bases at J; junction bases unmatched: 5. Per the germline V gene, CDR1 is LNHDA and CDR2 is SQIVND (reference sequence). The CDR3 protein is CASSSGQGTETQYF. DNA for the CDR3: TGTGCCAGTAGTTCGGGACAGGGCACAGAGACCCAGTACTTC. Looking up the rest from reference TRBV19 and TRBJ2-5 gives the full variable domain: DGGITQSPKYLFRKEGQNVTLSCEQNLNHDAMYWYRQDPGQGLRLIYYSQIVNDFQKGDIAEGYSVSREKKESFPLTVTSAQKNPTAFYLCASSSGQGTETQYFGPGTRLLVL.

In DNA, the CDR3 is TGCGCCAGCAGCTTGGGGCAGGCTGGCACAGATACGCAGTATTTT. Amino acids: CASSLGQAGTDTQYF. The V call is TRBV5-1, the J call TRBJ2-3; D not certain. Trimming stripped 0 bases from V and 1 base from J, with 9 bases between. The length of the CDR3 is 15 residues. Germline loops: CDR1 SGHRS, CDR2 YFSETQ.

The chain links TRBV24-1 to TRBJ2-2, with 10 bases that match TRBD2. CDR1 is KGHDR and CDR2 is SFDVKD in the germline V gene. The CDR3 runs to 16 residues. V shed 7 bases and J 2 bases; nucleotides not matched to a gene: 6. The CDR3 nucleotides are TGTGCCACCAGCCCAGGACTAGCGGCCAACACCGGGGAGCTGTTTTTT. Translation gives CATSPGLAANTGELFF.

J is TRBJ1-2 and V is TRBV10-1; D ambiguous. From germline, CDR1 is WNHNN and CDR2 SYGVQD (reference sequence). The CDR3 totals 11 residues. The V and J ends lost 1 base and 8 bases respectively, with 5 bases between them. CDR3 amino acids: CASSEWEGYTF. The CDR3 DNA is TGCGCCAGCAGTGAGTGGGAGGGCTACACCTTC.

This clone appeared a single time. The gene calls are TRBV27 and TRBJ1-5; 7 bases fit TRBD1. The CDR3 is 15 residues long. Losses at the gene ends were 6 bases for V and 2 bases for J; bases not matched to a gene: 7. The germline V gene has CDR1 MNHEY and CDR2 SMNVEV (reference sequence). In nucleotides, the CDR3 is TGTGCCAGCAGCCCGACAGGGTGGGGCAATCAGCCCCAGCATTTT. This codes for CASSPTGWGNQPQHF.

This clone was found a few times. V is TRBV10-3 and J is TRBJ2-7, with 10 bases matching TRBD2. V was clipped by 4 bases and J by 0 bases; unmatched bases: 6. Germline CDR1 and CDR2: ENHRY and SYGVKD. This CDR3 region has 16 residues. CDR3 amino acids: CAISGEPSGGSYEQYF. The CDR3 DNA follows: TGTGCCATCAGTGGAGAGCCTAGCGGGGGCTCCTACGAGCAGTACTTC.

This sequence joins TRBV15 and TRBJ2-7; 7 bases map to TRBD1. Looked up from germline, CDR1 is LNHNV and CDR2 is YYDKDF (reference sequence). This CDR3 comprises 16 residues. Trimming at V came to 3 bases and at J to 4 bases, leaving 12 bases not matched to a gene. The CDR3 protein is CATSSRFIKQGYEQYF. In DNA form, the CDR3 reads TGTGCCACCAGCAGCCGCTTTATAAAACAGGGGTACGAGCAGTACTTC.

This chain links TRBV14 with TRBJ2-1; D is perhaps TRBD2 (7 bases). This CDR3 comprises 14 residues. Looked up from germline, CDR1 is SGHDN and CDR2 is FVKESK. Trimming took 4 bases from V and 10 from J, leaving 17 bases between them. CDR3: CASSPAGARGEQFF. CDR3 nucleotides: TGTGCCAGCAGCCCGGCGGGGGCCCGAGGGGAGCAGTTCTTC.

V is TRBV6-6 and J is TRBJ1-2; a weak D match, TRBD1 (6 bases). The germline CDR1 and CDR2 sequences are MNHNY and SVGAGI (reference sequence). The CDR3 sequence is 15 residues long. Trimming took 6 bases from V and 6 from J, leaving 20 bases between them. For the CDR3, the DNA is TGTGCCAGCAGATCCGGGACACAGGCCGGTGATGGCTACACCTTC. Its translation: CASRSGTQAGDGYTF.

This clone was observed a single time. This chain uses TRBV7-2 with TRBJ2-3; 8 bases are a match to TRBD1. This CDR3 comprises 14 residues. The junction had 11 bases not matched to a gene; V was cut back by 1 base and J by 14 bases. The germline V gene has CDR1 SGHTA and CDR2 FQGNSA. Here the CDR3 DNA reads TGTGCCAGCAGCTTAGGGCCCGACAGGGGTTATTGGTATTTT. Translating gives CASSLGPDRGYWYF.

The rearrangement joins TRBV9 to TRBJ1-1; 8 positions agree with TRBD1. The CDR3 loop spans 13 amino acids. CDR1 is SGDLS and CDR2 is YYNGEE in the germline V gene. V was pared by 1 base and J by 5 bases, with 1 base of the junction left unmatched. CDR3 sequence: CASSVTGGTEAFF. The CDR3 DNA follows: TGTGCCAGCAGCGTAACAGGGGGGACTGAAGCTTTCTTT.